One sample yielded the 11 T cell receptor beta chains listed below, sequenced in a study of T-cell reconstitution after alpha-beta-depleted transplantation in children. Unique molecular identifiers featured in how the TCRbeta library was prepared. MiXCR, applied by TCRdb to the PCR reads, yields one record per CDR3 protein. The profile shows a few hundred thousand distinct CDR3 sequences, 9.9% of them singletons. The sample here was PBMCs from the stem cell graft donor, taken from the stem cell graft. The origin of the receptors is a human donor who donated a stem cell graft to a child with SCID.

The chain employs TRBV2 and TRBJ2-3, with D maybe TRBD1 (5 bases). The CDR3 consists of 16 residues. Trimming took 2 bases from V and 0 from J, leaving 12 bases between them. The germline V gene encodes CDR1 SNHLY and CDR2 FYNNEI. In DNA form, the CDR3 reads TGTGCCAGCAGTGAAATTGACAGTCCTAGCACAGATACGCAGTATTTT. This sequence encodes CASSEIDSPSTDTQYF.

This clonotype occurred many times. This CDR3 is CASSYQGQGYEQYF. The CDR3 region has the DNA TGTGCCAGCAGTTACCAGGGACAGGGATACGAGCAGTACTTC. This chain uses TRBV6-5 with TRBJ2-7; 9 bases are a match to TRBD1. CDR1 is MNHEY, CDR2 SVGAGI, per germline. The length of the CDR3 is 14 residues. With 2 bases clipped from V and 4 bases from J, the junction kept 3 bases outside the gene matches.

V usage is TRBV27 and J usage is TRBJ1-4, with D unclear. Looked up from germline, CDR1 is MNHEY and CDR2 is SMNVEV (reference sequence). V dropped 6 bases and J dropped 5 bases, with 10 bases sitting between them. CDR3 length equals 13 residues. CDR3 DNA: TGTGCCAGCAGCCTAGTGGTAAATGAAAAACTGTTTTTT. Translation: CASSLVVNEKLFF.

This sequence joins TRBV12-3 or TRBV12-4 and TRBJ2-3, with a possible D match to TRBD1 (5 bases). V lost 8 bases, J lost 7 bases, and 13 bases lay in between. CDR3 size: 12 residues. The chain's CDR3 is CASGKTANTQYF. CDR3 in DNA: TGTGCCAGCGGCAAGACAGCTAATACGCAGTATTTT.

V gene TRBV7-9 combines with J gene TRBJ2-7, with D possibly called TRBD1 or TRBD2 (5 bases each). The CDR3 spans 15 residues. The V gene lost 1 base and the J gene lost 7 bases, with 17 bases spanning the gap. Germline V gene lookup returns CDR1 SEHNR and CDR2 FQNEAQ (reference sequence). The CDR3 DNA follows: TGTGCCAGCAGCTTAGGGGACCGACTTGAGGGGGAGCAGTACTTC. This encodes CASSLGDRLEGEQYF.

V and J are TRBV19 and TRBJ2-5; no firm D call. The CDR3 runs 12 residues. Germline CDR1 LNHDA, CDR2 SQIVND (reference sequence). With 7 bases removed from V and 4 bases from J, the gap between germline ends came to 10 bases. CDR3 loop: CASMAHRETQYF. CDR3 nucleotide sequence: TGTGCCAGTATGGCGCACCGAGAGACCCAGTACTTC. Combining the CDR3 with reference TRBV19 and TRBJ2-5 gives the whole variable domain DGGITQSPKYLFRKEGQNVTLSCEQNLNHDAMYWYRQDPGQGLRLIYYSQIVNDFQKGDIAEGYSVSREKKESFPLTVTSAQKNPTAFYLCASMAHRETQYFGPGTRLLVL.

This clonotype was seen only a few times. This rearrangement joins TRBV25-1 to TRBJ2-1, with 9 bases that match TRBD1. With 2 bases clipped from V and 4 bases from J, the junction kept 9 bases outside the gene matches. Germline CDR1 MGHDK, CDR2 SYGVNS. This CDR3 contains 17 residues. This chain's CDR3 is CASSEAGTGKGYNEQFF. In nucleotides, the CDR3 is TGTGCCAGCAGTGAAGCAGGGACAGGGAAAGGGTACAATGAGCAGTTCTTC.

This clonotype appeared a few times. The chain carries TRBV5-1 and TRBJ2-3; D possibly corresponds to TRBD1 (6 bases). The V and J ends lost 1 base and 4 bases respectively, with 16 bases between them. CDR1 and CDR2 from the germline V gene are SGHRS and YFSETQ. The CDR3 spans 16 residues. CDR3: CASSLSRGRAADTQYF. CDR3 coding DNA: TGCGCCAGCAGCTTGTCCAGGGGACGTGCTGCAGATACGCAGTATTTT.

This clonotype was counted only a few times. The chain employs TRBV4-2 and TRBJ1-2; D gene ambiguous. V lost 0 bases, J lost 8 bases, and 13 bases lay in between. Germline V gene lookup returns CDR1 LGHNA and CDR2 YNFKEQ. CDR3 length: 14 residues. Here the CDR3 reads CASSQETATGGYTF. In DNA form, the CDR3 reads TGTGCCAGCAGCCAAGAAACGGCTACCGGGGGCTACACCTTC.

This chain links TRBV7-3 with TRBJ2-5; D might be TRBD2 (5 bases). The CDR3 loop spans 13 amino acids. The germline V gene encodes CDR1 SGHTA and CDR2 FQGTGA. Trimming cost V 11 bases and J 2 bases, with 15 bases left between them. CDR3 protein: CAPLLGVQETQYF. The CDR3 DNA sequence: TGTGCCCCTTTGCTCGGGGTTCAAGAGACCCAGTACTTC.

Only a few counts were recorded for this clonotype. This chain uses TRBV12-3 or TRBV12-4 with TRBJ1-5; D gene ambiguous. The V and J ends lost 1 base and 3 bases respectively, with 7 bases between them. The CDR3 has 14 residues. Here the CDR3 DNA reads TGTGCCAGCAGTTTAGAACAGAACAATCAGCCCCAGCATTTT. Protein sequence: CASSLEQNNQPQHF.